This passage covers 15 T cell receptor beta chains from one sample sequenced in a study of T-cell memory formation after mild COVID-19. TCRdb called the 5' RACE reads again in MiXCR, with one record for every CDR3 protein. The repertoire includes more than 150,000 distinct CDR3 sequences, roughly 23% of them detected once, and approximately 22% sits in the top ten. The sequenced material came from PBMCs or a T cell subset sorted from them (not recorded which). The receptors were sampled from an adult woman who had mild COVID-19 (a few samples of this study predate the infection). Cell type and time point are not known.

This clonotype was counted only a few times. CDR3 region: CASSIGDYENTEAFF. Written as DNA, the CDR3 is TGTGCCAGTAGTATAGGAGATTATGAGAACACTGAAGCTTTCTTT. V and J are TRBV19 and TRBJ1-1; D is ambiguous. This CDR3 spans 15 amino acids. V dropped 1 base and J dropped 1 base, with 10 bases sitting between them. Per the germline V gene, CDR1 is LNHDA and CDR2 is SQIVND (reference sequence).

The rearrangement joins TRBV4-1 to TRBJ2-1; D call uncertain. Trimming left V 3 bases short and J 8 bases short, with 8 bases between. Germline lookup yields CDR1 MGHRA and CDR2 YSYEKL. This CDR3 spans 12 amino acids. For the CDR3, the DNA is TGCGCCAGCAGCCAGGCTTGGGATGAGCAGTTCTTC. This translates into CASSQAWDEQFF.

A few counts support this clonotype. DNA of the CDR3: TGTGCCAGCAGCTTAGAGTTTACCGAACCTAAATACAATGAGCAGTTCTTC. Translation gives CASSLEFTEPKYNEQFF. The V and J genes are TRBV11-2 and TRBJ2-1, with D unclear. Germline-derived CDR1 and CDR2 are SGHAT and FQNNGV. V was cut by 0 bases and J by 4 bases, with 16 bases left in between. The CDR3 consists of 17 residues.

This clonotype was seen a few times. This chain uses TRBV18 with TRBJ2-1; no reliable D call. CDR3 length: 14 amino acids. Trimming took off 2 bases at V and 12 bases at J, with 17 bases between the two ends. Germline values: CDR1 KGHSH, CDR2 LQKENI. CDR3 loop: CASSPSDPPRGQFF. The CDR3 DNA is TGTGCCAGCTCACCATCGGACCCACCTCGCGGGCAGTTCTTC.

In this sample, this clonotype is medium-sized. The V call is TRBV27, the J call TRBJ1-1, with D maybe TRBD1 (5 bases). The CDR3 totals 15 residues. Germline V gene lookup returns CDR1 MNHEY and CDR2 SMNVEV (reference sequence). The V gene lost 5 bases and the J gene lost 5 bases, with 18 bases spanning the gap. Here the CDR3 DNA reads TGTGCCAGCAGTCTCATCATGGGGGGTGGGACTGAAGCTTTCTTT. Translating gives CASSLIMGGGTEAFF.

This clonotype was counted between two and nine times. The J gene is TRBJ2-7, the V gene TRBV14; the D gene is possibly TRBD1 (5 bases). Germline V gene lookup returns CDR1 SGHDN and CDR2 FVKESK. This CDR3 contains 14 residues. The V end was cut by 8 bases, the J end by 7 bases, with 21 bases between. In DNA, the CDR3 is TGTGCCAGCTGTCCTCAACATCCAGGGCGAGAGCAGTACTTC. Translating gives CASCPQHPGREQYF.

The J gene is TRBJ2-3, the V gene TRBV7-9; TRBD1 or TRBD2 may be the D gene (5 bases each). The CDR3 extends over 16 amino acids. The V and J ends lost 3 bases and 2 bases respectively, with 15 bases between them. Germline V gene data show CDR1 as SEHNR and CDR2 as FQNEAQ (reference sequence). The CDR3 sequence: CASSFSGLGDTDTQYF. Written as DNA, the CDR3 is TGTGCCAGCAGCTTCTCGGGCTTGGGGGACACAGATACGCAGTATTTT.

This chain joins TRBV20-1 and TRBJ1-1, with unresolved D. V lost 7 bases and J lost 7, with 13 bases in between. The V gene's germline CDR1 is DFQATT and CDR2 SNEGSKA (reference sequence). This CDR3 is built from 11 residues. The CDR3 sequence is CSVPSWGEAFF. The CDR3 bases are TGCAGTGTACCGAGCTGGGGTGAAGCTTTCTTT.

The rearrangement links TRBV5-6 to TRBJ1-3; D is undetermined. This CDR3 spans 13 amino acids. V lost 0 bases, J lost 3 bases, and 4 bases lay in between. CDR1 is SGHDT and CDR2 is YYEEEE in the germline V gene. CDR3 DNA sequence: TGTGCCAGCAGCTTGGGGGTTGGAAACACCATATATTTT. Translation: CASSLGVGNTIYF.

This clonotype was observed a few times. The genes are TRBV13 and TRBJ1-1; TRBD1 aligns across 7 bases. The CDR3 runs to 16 residues. V lost 5 bases and J lost 1; bases outside the gene matches: 10. Germline V CDR1 and CDR2: PRHDT, FYEKMQ (reference sequence). The CDR3 loop reads CASSGDQGDRNTEAFF. The CDR3 region has the DNA TGTGCCAGCAGCGGGGACCAGGGGGATAGGAACACTGAAGCTTTCTTT.

The chain has TRBV10-3 and TRBJ2-3, with D possibly matching TRBD2 (6 bases). V shed 0 bases and J shed 2 bases, with 21 bases lying between them. Per germline, CDR1 ENHRY and CDR2 SYGVKD. The CDR3 sequence is 19 residues long. CDR3 region: CAISESAKPSERDTDTQYF. The CDR3 coding sequence is TGTGCCATCAGTGAGTCAGCCAAACCTAGCGAACGGGACACAGATACGCAGTATTTT.

The chain joins TRBV9 to TRBJ2-1; D unresolved. The CDR3 length is 15 residues. Trimming pared 1 base from V and 8 bases from J, leaving 16 bases between. Germline CDR1 SGDLS, CDR2 YYNGEE. The CDR3, as DNA: TGTGCCAGCAGCGTAAGTAGCTCATTACACTATGAGCAGTTCTTC. Its protein is CASSVSSSLHYEQFF.

This clonotype was found many times. The chain links TRBV2 to TRBJ2-7, with D tentatively TRBD1 (5 bases). Trimming took off 6 bases at V and 3 bases at J, with 15 bases between the two ends. CDR3 length equals 14 residues. The germline CDR1 and CDR2 sequences are SNHLY and FYNNEI. This CDR3 reads CASRDGVRGYEQYF. CDR3 sequence (DNA): TGTGCCAGCAGAGATGGAGTTAGGGGCTACGAGCAGTACTTC.

In this sample, this clonotype turned up a few times. The chain joins TRBV4-2 to TRBJ2-7, with 7 bases fitting TRBD2. With 3 bases clipped from V and 0 bases from J, the junction kept 5 bases outside the gene matches. Per germline, CDR1 LGHNA and CDR2 YNFKEQ. The CDR3 runs to 15 residues. CDR3 nucleotides: TGTGCCAGCAGCCAGAGCGGGATGAGCTCCTACGAGCAGTACTTC. Translation: CASSQSGMSSYEQYF.

The V call is TRBV7-8, the J call TRBJ1-1; a possible D gene is TRBD1 (6 bases). The CDR3 consists of 12 residues. Germline V lookup: CDR1 SGHVS, CDR2 FQNEAQ. Trimming removed 7 bases from V and 5 bases from J, with 11 bases in between. The CDR3 coding sequence is TGTGCCAGCACAGGGGCAGGAACTGAAGCTTTCTTT. It encodes CASTGAGTEAFF.